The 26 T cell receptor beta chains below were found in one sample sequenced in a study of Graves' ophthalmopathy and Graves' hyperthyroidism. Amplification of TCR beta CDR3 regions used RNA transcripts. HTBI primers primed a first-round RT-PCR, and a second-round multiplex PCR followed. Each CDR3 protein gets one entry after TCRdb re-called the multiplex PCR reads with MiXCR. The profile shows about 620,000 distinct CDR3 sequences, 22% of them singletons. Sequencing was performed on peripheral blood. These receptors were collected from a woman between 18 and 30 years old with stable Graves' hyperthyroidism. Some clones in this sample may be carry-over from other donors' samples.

The CDR3 DNA reads TGCAGTGGGAGGGAGGGTGGCCCCCCGGCGAGTGGCTACACCTTC. Translated, it gives CSGREGGPPASGYTF. The rearrangement uses TRBV20-1 and TRBJ1-2; D gene ambiguous. The germline V gene encodes CDR1 DFQATT and CDR2 SNEGSKA (reference sequence). The CDR3 extends over 15 amino acids. Trimming took 7 bases from V and 7 from J, leaving 25 bases between them.

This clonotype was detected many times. CDR3 protein: CASSFTRTEDEETQYF. As DNA, the CDR3 is TGTGCCAGCAGCTTTACCCGGACGGAGGATGAAGAGACCCAGTACTTC. This chain uses TRBV11-2 with TRBJ2-5; maybe TRBD2 (5 bases). The CDR3 is made up of 16 amino acids. V was pared by 3 bases and J by 3 bases, with 17 bases between. The V gene's germline CDR1 is SGHAT and CDR2 FQNNGV.

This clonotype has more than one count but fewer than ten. CDR3 amino acids: CSARTGNYSPLHF. The CDR3 region has the DNA TGCAGCGCTAGGACTGGGAACTATTCACCCCTCCACTTT. The rearrangement links TRBV29-1 to TRBJ1-6; D is ambiguous. Germline V lookup: CDR1 SQVTM, CDR2 ANQGSEA. V was pared by 7 bases and J by 8 bases, with 15 bases between. This CDR3 spans 13 amino acids.

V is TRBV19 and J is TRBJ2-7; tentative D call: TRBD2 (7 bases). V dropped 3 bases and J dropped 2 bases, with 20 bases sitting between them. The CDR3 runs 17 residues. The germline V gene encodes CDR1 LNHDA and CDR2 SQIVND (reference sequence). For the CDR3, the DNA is TGTGCCAGTAGTATTCGGGACGGGGGGCTTGGGCCCTACGAGCAGTACTTC. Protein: CASSIRDGGLGPYEQYF.

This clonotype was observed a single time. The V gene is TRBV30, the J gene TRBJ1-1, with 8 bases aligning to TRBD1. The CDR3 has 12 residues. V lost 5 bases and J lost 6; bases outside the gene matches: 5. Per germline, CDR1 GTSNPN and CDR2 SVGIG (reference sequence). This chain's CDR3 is CAWATGAAEAFF. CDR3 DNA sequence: TGTGCCTGGGCGACAGGGGCAGCTGAAGCTTTCTTT.

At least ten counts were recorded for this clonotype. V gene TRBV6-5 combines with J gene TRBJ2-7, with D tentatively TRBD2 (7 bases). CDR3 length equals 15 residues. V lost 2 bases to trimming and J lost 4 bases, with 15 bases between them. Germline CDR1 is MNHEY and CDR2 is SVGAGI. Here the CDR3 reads CASSYVRGAGYEQYF. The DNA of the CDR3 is TGTGCCAGCAGTTACGTTCGGGGGGCGGGGTACGAGCAGTACTTC.

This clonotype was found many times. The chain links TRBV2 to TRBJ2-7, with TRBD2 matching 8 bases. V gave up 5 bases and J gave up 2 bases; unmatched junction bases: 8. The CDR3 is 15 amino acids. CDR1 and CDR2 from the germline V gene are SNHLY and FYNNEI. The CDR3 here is CASSFRLATPYEQYF. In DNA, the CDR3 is TGTGCCAGCAGTTTTCGACTAGCGACTCCCTACGAGCAGTACTTC.

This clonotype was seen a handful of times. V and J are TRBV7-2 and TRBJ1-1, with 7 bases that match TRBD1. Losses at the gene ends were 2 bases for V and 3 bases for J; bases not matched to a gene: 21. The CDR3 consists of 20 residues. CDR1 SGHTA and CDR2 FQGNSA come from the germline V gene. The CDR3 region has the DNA TGTGCCAGCAGCTTACTATCGGAGTACAGGGGTTCGGGGCTGGACACTGAAGCTTTCTTT. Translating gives CASSLLSEYRGSGLDTEAFF.

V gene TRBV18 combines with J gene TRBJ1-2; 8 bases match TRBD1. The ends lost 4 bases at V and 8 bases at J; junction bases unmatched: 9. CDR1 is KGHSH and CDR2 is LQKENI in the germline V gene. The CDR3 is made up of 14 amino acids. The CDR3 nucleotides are TGTGCCAGCTCACGGGACAGGAGCTTAGTAGGCTACACCTTC. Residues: CASSRDRSLVGYTF.

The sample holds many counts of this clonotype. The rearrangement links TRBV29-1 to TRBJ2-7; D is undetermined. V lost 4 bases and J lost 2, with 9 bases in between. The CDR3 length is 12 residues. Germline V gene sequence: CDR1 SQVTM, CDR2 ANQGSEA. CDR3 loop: CSVAAGTYEQYF. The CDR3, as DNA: TGCAGCGTTGCGGCCGGTACCTACGAGCAGTACTTC.

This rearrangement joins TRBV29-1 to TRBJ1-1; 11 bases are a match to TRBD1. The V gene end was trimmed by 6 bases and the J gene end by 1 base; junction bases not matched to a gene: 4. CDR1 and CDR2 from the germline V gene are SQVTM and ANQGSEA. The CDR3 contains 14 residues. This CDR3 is CSVPGQGENTEAFF. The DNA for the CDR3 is TGCAGCGTCCCGGGACAGGGGGAGAACACTGAAGCTTTCTTT.

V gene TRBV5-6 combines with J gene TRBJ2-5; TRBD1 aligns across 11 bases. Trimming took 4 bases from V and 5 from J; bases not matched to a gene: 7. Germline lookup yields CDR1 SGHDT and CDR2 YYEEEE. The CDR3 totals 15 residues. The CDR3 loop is CASSNRDRGTETQYF. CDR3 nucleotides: TGTGCCAGCAGCAACCGGGACAGGGGGACGGAGACCCAGTACTTC.

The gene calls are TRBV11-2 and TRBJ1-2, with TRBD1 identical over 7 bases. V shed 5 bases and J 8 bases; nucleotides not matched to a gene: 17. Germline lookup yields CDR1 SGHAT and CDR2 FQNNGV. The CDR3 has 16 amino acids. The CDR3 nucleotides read TGTGCCAGCAGCCGCCGAGGGACAGACCCTAGGGGAGGCTACACCTTC. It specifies CASSRRGTDPRGGYTF.

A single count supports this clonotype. The CDR3 region has the DNA TGTGCCAGCAGTTTGAGGGGCCTGACTGAAGCTTTCTTT. Amino acids: CASSLRGLTEAFF. The V call is TRBV12-3 or TRBV12-4, the J call TRBJ1-1; TRBD1 is a possible D gene (5 bases). The V end lost 3 bases, the J end lost 5 bases, and 10 bases lay between the germline ends. This CDR3 contains 13 residues.

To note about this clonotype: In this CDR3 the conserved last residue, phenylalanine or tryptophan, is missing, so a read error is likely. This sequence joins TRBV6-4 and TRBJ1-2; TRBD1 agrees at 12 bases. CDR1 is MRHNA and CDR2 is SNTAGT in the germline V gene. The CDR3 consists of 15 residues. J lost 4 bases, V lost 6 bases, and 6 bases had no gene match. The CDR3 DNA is TGTGCCAGCAGACCGGGACAGGGGGCGAGCTATGGCTACACCTTG. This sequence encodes CASRPGQGASYGYTL.

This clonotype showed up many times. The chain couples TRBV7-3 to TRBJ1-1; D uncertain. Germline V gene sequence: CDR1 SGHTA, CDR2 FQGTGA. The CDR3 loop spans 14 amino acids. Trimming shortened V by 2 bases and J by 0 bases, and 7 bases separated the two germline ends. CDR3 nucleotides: TGTGCCAGCAGCTTACTGGGGATGAACACTGAAGCTTTCTTT. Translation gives CASSLLGMNTEAFF.

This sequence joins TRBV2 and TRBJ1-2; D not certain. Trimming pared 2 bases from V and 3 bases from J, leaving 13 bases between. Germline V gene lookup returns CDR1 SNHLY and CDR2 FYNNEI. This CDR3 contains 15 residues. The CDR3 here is CASSENKAGDYGYTF. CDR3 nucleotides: TGTGCCAGCAGTGAAAATAAGGCAGGCGACTATGGCTACACCTTC.

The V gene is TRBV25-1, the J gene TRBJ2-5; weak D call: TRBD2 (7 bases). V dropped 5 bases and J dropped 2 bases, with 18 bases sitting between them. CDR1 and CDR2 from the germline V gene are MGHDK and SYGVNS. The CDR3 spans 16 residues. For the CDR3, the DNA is TGTGCCAGCAGTTTATGGGGGGGGCGCGCACAAGAGACCCAGTACTTC. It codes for CASSLWGGRAQETQYF.

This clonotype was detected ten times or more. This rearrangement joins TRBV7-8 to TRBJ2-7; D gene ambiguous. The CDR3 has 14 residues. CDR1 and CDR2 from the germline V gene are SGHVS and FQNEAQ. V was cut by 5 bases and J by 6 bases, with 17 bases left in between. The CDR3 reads CASSQVGVAAEQYF. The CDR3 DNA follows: TGTGCCAGCAGCCAAGTTGGGGTCGCAGCCGAGCAGTACTTC.

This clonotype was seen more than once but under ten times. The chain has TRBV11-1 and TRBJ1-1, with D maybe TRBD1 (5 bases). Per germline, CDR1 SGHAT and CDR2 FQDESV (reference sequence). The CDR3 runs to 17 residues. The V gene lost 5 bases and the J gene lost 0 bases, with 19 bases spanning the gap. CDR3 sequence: CASSPQGRTGLNTEAFF. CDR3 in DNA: TGTGCCAGCAGCCCCCAAGGACGGACGGGGCTGAACACTGAAGCTTTCTTT. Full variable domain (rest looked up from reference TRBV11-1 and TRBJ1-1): EAEVAQSPRYKITEKSQAVAFWCDPISGHATLYWYRQILGQGPELLVQFQDESVVDDSQLPKDRFSAERLKGVDSTLKIQPAELGDSAMYLCASSPQGRTGLNTEAFFGQGTRLTVV.

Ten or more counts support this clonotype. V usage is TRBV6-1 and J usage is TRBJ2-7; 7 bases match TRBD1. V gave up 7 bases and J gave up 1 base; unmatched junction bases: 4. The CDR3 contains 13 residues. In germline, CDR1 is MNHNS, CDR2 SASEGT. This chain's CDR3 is CASIQQGSYEQYF. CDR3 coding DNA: TGTGCCAGCATCCAACAGGGGTCCTACGAGCAGTACTTC.

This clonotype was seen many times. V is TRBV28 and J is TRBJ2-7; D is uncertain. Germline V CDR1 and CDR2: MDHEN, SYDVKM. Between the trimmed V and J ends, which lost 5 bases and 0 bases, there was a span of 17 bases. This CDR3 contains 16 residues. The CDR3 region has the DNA TGTGCCAGCAGTGACCTGGGGTTTTGGGTCTCCTACGAGCAGTACTTC. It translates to CASSDLGFWVSYEQYF. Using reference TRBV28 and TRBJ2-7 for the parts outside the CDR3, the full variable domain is DVKVTQSSRYLVKRTGEKVFLECVQDMDHENMFWYRQDPGLGLRLIYFSYDVKMKEKGDIPEGYSVSREKKERFSLILESASTNQTSMYLCASSDLGFWVSYEQYFGPGTRLTVT.

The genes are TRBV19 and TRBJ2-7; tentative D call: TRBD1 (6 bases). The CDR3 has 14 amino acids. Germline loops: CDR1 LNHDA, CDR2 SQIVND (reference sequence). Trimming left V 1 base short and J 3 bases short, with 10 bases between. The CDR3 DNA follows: TGTGCCAGTAGTATAGGAGCACAGGGCTACGAGCAGTACTTC. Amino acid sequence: CASSIGAQGYEQYF.

The DNA for the CDR3 is TGCAGTGCTAGAGATCGAGTCTCTGGAAACACCATATATTTT. It specifies CSARDRVSGNTIYF. The chain joins TRBV20-1 to TRBJ1-3; unclear D gene. CDR3 length: 14 residues. CDR1 is DFQATT and CDR2 is SNEGSKA in the germline V gene (reference sequence). The V gene lost 0 bases and the J gene lost 0 bases, with 6 bases spanning the gap.

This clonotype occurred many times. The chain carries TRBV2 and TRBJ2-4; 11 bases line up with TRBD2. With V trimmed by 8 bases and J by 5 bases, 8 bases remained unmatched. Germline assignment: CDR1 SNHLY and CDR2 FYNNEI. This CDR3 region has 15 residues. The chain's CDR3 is CASLRLAGLQNIQYF. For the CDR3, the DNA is TGTGCCAGCCTTCGACTAGCGGGGCTTCAAAACATTCAGTACTTC.

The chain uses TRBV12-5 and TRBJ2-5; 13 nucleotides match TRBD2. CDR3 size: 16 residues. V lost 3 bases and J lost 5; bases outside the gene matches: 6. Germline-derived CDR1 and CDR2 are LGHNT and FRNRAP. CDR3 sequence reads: CASGFRTSGRVETQYF. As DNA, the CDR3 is TGTGCTAGTGGTTTCCGGACTAGCGGGAGAGTTGAGACCCAGTACTTC. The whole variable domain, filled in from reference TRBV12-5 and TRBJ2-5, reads DARVTQTPRHKVTEMGQEVTMRCQPILGHNTVFWYRQTMMQGLELLAYFRNRAPLDDSGMPKDRFSAEMPDATLATLKIQPSEPRDSAVYFCASGFRTSGRVETQYFGPGTRLLVL.